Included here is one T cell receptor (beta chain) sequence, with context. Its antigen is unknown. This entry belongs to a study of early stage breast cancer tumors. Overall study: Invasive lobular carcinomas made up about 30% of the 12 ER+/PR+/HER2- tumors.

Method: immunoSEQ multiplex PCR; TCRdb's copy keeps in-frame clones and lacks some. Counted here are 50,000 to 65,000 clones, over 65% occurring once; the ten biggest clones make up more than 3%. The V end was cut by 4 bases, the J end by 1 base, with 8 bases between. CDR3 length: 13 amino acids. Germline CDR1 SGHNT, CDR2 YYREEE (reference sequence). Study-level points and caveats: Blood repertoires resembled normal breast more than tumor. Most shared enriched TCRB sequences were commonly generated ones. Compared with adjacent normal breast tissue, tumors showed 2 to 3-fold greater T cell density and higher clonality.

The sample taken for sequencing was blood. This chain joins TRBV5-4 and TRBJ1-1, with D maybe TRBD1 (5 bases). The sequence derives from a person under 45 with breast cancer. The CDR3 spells CASSQGPNTEAFF. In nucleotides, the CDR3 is TGTGCCAGCAGCCAGGGCCCGAACACTGAAGCTTTCTTT.